Each of the 14 T cell receptor beta chains below was sequenced from the same sample in a study of OX40 agonist ivuxolimab in advanced cancers. Sequencing was performed with immunoSEQ multiplex PCR; in TCRdb, only in-frame clones are kept and a portion is missing. The sample shows under 60,000 clones, roughly 86% of them seen only once. The sequencing here drew on CD4+ or CD8+ T cells sorted from blood, taken in a trial of the OX40 agonist ivuxolimab. These receptors were collected from an adult with an advanced solid tumor such as melanoma, head and neck, liver or kidney cancer.

Remarks on this clone: The sample has other DNA sequences that encode this CDR3 too. This chain joins TRBV28 and TRBJ2-7; TRBD2 matches 12 bases. CDR1 is MDHEN, CDR2 SYDVKM, per germline. Losses at the gene ends were 6 bases for V and 4 bases for J; bases not matched to a gene: 1. The CDR3 length is 13 residues. CDR3 sequence reads: CASSGLAGYEQYF. For the CDR3, the DNA is TGTGCCAGCAGCGGACTAGCGGGGTACGAGCAGTACTTC.

The chain recombines TRBV19 with TRBJ1-1; D remains unclear. The CDR3 is made up of 14 amino acids. With 2 bases removed from V and 3 bases from J, the gap between germline ends came to 10 bases. Germline CDR1 is LNHDA and CDR2 is SQIVND (reference sequence). CDR3 residues: CASSIYQEYTEAFF. CDR3 DNA sequence: TGTGCCAGTAGTATATACCAGGAGTACACTGAAGCTTTCTTT.

The J gene is TRBJ2-7, the V gene TRBV4-2; 7 positions match TRBD1. This CDR3 spans 12 amino acids. V lost 5 bases and J lost 6; bases outside the gene matches: 4. The germline CDR1 and CDR2 sequences are LGHNA and YNFKEQ. The CDR3 spells CASSVTGAEQYF. The CDR3 DNA sequence: TGTGCCAGCAGCGTAACAGGGGCCGAGCAGTACTTC.

The chain links TRBV28 to TRBJ1-2, with 9 bases lining up with TRBD1. The V and J ends lost 10 bases and 2 bases, in that order; junction bases with no gene match: 8. Germline V gives CDR1 MDHEN, CDR2 SYDVKM. The CDR3 runs 14 residues. The CDR3 DNA is TGTGCCATCCTACAGGGGGCGCTAAACTATGGCTACACCTTC. This sequence encodes CAILQGALNYGYTF.

The CDR3 DNA reads TGTGCCAGTAGTATTAGCGGATACAATGAGCAGTTCTTC. Protein sequence: CASSISGYNEQFF. The chain recombines TRBV19 with TRBJ2-1; D possibly corresponds to TRBD2 (6 bases). The CDR3 covers 13 residues. Germline loops: CDR1 LNHDA, CDR2 SQIVND (reference sequence). Trimming left V 3 bases short and J 4 bases short, with 7 bases between.

The chain joins TRBV30 to TRBJ2-5, with 7 bases fitting TRBD1. Germline loops: CDR1 GTSNPN, CDR2 SVGIG (reference sequence). After removal of 2 bases from V and 1 base from J, the junction contained 4 bases not matched to a gene. The CDR3 covers 14 residues. CDR3 protein: CAWSWRTGQETQYF. The CDR3 DNA reads TGTGCCTGGAGTTGGAGGACAGGCCAAGAGACCCAGTACTTC.

About this clone itself: Mismatch with germline at one junction end may stem from a read error. This chain uses TRBV7-6 with TRBJ2-1; maybe TRBD2 (6 bases). This CDR3 comprises 11 residues. Germline CDR1 is SGHVS and CDR2 is FNYEAQ. CDR3 protein: CASSLANEQFF. CDR3 nucleotides: TGTGCCAGCAGCCTAGCGAATGAGCAGTTCTTC.

The genes are TRBV7-2 and TRBJ2-7; unclear D gene. CDR1 and CDR2 (germline): SGHTA, FQGNSA. This CDR3 region has 11 residues. V was trimmed by 5 bases and J by 2 bases, leaving 4 bases between them. For the CDR3, the DNA is TGTGCCAGCAGCCCGGCCTACGAGCAGTACTTC. Protein: CASSPAYEQYF.

This rearrangement joins TRBV13 to TRBJ2-1, with 9 bases aligning to TRBD2. CDR3 length equals 16 residues. V shed 0 bases and J 7 bases; nucleotides not matched to a gene: 7. The germline CDR1 and CDR2 sequences are PRHDT and FYEKMQ (reference sequence). CDR3 coding DNA: TGTGCCAGCAGCTTAGGTAGCGGGAGAACGACGAATGAGCAGTTCTTC. As protein: CASSLGSGRTTNEQFF.

The rearrangement uses TRBV10-3 and TRBJ2-7; D is possibly TRBD1 (6 bases). Trimming cost V 3 bases and J 3 bases, with 15 bases left between them. This CDR3 is 15 amino acids long. The germline V gene has CDR1 ENHRY and CDR2 SYGVKD. CDR3 sequence: CAISDPGTPYYEQYF. Here the CDR3 DNA reads TGTGCCATCAGTGACCCCGGGACACCGTACTACGAGCAGTACTTC.

This clone was seen only a few times. V gene TRBV5-5 combines with J gene TRBJ1-3, with D hard to call. V lost 4 bases and J 0 bases, leaving 11 bases between the germline ends. From germline, CDR1 is SGHKS and CDR2 YYEKEE (reference sequence). There are 15 residues in the CDR3. The CDR3 loop is CASSPTWFSGNTIYF. Written as DNA, the CDR3 is TGTGCCAGCAGCCCTACGTGGTTCTCTGGAAACACCATATATTTT.

This chain uses TRBV7-9 with TRBJ1-4; D is unclear. The CDR3 is made up of 15 amino acids. Germline assignment: CDR1 SEHNR and CDR2 FQNEAQ (reference sequence). Trimming left V 2 bases short and J 5 bases short, with 12 bases between. CDR3 nucleotides: TGTGCCAGCAGCTTACAAGAGGCCCCGAATGAAAAACTGTTTTTT. This codes for CASSLQEAPNEKLFF.

J is TRBJ2-7 and V is TRBV4-2, with D unresolved. Germline V CDR1 and CDR2: LGHNA, YNFKEQ. This CDR3 region has 13 residues. V shed 1 base and J shed 2 bases, with 6 bases lying between them. CDR3 region: CASSQARTYEQYF. The CDR3 nucleotides read TGTGCCAGCAGCCAAGCGAGGACCTACGAGCAGTACTTC.

This chain links TRBV5-1 with TRBJ2-7; D is perhaps TRBD1 (5 bases). CDR1 SGHRS and CDR2 YFSETQ come from the germline V gene. The length of the CDR3 is 13 residues. V was cut by 0 bases and J by 1 base, with 5 bases left in between. CDR3 residues: CASSLGQSYEQYF. CDR3 sequence (DNA): TGCGCCAGCAGCTTGGGACAGTCCTACGAGCAGTACTTC.